This entry lists 10 T cell receptor beta chains sequenced from one sample in a study of T cells after yellow fever vaccination. MiXCR, run by TCRdb on the 5' RACE reads, gives a single entry per CDR3 protein. Here the sample spans hundreds of thousands of distinct CDR3 sequences, about 12% being singletons. The specimen comprised PBMCs, sampled on the day of the yellow fever booster vaccination. All receptors come from a man aged 30-40 years who received the YFV17D yellow fever vaccine.

This rearrangement joins TRBV4-3 to TRBJ2-7, with D hard to call. Germline CDR1 LGHNA, CDR2 YSLEER. The CDR3 covers 18 residues. The ends were cut back, 4 bases at V and 0 bases at J, with 22 bases in the middle. The CDR3 protein is CASSLLSGTITSSYEQYF. CDR3 DNA sequence: TGCGCCAGCAGCCTCTTGTCTGGAACGATTACGAGCTCCTACGAGCAGTACTTC.

The gene calls are TRBV19 and TRBJ2-1; no clear D. This CDR3 region has 17 residues. Germline values: CDR1 LNHDA, CDR2 SQIVND (reference sequence). V was clipped by 0 bases and J by 6 bases, with 18 bases between them. The CDR3 nucleotides read TGTGCCAGTAGTATAGATCGCGCTCCTAGAGGCAGCAATGAGCAGTTCTTC. It yields the protein CASSIDRAPRGSNEQFF.

This clonotype was seen a few times. This chain connects TRBV3-1 to TRBJ1-1; TRBD1 matches 7 bases. From germline, CDR1 is LGHDT and CDR2 YNNKEL (reference sequence). The CDR3 consists of 16 residues. Trimming at V came to 2 bases and at J to 1 base, leaving 7 bases not matched to a gene. CDR3 coding DNA: TGTGCCAGCAGCCAAATACCAGGGGGATCGAACACTGAAGCTTTCTTT. Protein: CASSQIPGGSNTEAFF.

This clonotype was recorded at least ten times. The gene calls are TRBV20-1 and TRBJ1-1; a weak D match, TRBD1 (6 bases). The CDR3 is made up of 12 amino acids. Trimming took off 3 bases at V and 3 bases at J, with 8 bases between the two ends. The V gene's germline CDR1 is DFQATT and CDR2 SNEGSKA (reference sequence). The CDR3, as DNA: TGCAGTGCTAGCAGGGGTGACACTGAAGCTTTCTTT. This sequence encodes CSASRGDTEAFF.

This clonotype was seen many times. V usage is TRBV20-1 and J usage is TRBJ2-3, with 9 positions matching TRBD2. There are 16 residues in the CDR3. The germline V gene encodes CDR1 DFQATT and CDR2 SNEGSKA (reference sequence). J lost 7 bases, V lost 4 bases, and 15 bases had no gene match. For the CDR3, the DNA is TGCAGTGCTAACGACCGTTCGACTAGCGGCTTCTATACGCAGTATTTT. The encoded protein is CSANDRSTSGFYTQYF.

In this sample, this clonotype turned up a few times. This chain joins TRBV11-3 and TRBJ2-1; a weak D match, TRBD2 (5 bases). Germline CDR1 and CDR2: SGHNT and YENEEA. V lost 5 bases, J lost 4 bases, and 18 bases lay in between. The CDR3 is 16 residues long. DNA of the CDR3: TGTGCCAGCAGCCCTTCCGGGAAAGCCTCATACAATGAGCAGTTCTTC. This encodes CASSPSGKASYNEQFF. The complete variable domain, with remaining parts taken from reference TRBV11-3 and TRBJ2-1, reads EAGVVQSPRYKIIEKKQPVAFWCNPISGHNTLYWYLQNLGQGPELLIRYENEEAVDDSQLPKDRFSAERLKGVDSTLKIQPAELGDSAVYLCASSPSGKASYNEQFFGPGTRLTVL.

In its sample, this clonotype was seen many times. J is TRBJ2-5 and V is TRBV30; D unclear. The CDR3 runs to 14 residues. Germline loops: CDR1 GTSNPN, CDR2 SVGIG (reference sequence). Between the trimmed V and J ends, which lost 1 base and 5 bases, there was a span of 14 bases. The CDR3 DNA is TGTGCCTGGAGTGACCACACTAATGGGGAGACCCAGTACTTC. This encodes CAWSDHTNGETQYF.

This clonotype was counted at least ten times. The V gene is TRBV12-3 or TRBV12-4, the J gene TRBJ1-1; D is undetermined. V lost 3 bases, J lost 4 bases, and 3 bases lay in between. This CDR3 has 11 amino acids. This CDR3 reads CASSFGTEAFF. DNA for the CDR3: TGTGCCAGCAGTTTTGGCACTGAAGCTTTCTTT.

The chain is built from TRBV30 and TRBJ2-2, with 8 bases aligning to TRBD2. This CDR3 has 15 amino acids. V was pared by 4 bases and J by 5 bases, with 9 bases of the junction left unmatched. Germline V gene sequence: CDR1 GTSNPN, CDR2 SVGIG (reference sequence). The DNA for the CDR3 is TGTGCCTGGATTCCCATAGCGGGACGTACCGGGGAGCTGTTTTTT. Translation: CAWIPIAGRTGELFF.

This clonotype was found a few times. The chain combines TRBV4-1 with TRBJ1-2; TRBD1 might be the D (6 bases). Germline CDR1 is MGHRA and CDR2 is YSYEKL. The V gene lost 2 bases and the J gene lost 0 bases, with 10 bases spanning the gap. The CDR3 consists of 15 residues. Here the CDR3 reads CASSQLTGANYGYTF. CDR3 DNA: TGCGCCAGCAGCCAACTGACAGGAGCTAACTATGGCTACACCTTC.